This TCR beta chain was captured by sequencing in a study of OX40 agonist ivuxolimab in advanced cancers. Background on the study: The patients received agonistic anti-OX40 (CD134) antibody ivuxolimab. The group had a mean age of around 64 years, ranged from about 23 to 85, and was 80% to 90% male.

This clone was recorded once. Its target is unknown. The length of the CDR3 is 14 residues. The V end was cut by 4 bases, the J end by 4 bases, with 14 bases between. Per the germline V gene, CDR1 is SGHNT and CDR2 is YENEEA. TCRdb's copy holds only in-frame clones and misses some; the assay was immunoSEQ multiplex PCR. Altogether some 35,000 clones are present, roughly 89% being singletons, with the ten largest covering about 9.6%. Whole-study findings and limits: With doses of 0.1 to 3.0 mg/kg, CD4+ and CD8+ blood T cells had undergone clonal expansion by week 6.

This TCR came from an adult with an advanced solid tumor such as melanoma, head and neck, liver or kidney cancer. This chain connects TRBV11-3 to TRBJ2-7; weak D call: TRBD2 (6 bases). The source material was CD4+ or CD8+ T cells sorted from blood, sampled in a trial of the OX40 agonist ivuxolimab. The CDR3 is CASSSRGALYEQYF. The CDR3 region has the DNA TGTGCCAGCAGCTCTCGCGGGGCCTTATACGAGCAGTACTTC. The full variable domain, with the rest looked up from reference TRBV11-3 and TRBJ2-7, is EAGVVQSPRYKIIEKKQPVAFWCNPISGHNTLYWYLQNLGQGPELLIRYENEEAVDDSQLPKDRFSAERLKGVDSTLKIQPAELGDSAVYLCASSSRGALYEQYFGPGTRLTVT.